The rows below give T cell receptor beta chains drawn from one sample of a study of control samples from healthy donors and cancer patients. Generated by immunoSEQ multiplex PCR, the TCRdb table keeps only in-frame clones and is missing some. The table has approximately 160,000 clones, 93% seen once. The sequencing sample was made of blood. All receptors derive from a woman aged 60-75 years in good health. Each CDR3 is given with its conserved first and last residue. Fields, in order: D gene, J gene, V gene, CDR3 length, clone size, CDR3 DNA, CDR3 protein. The D gene is left open where the match is weak. Rows may omit the clone size; those that give it use once, few, many or a size class.

D: TRBD1; J: TRBJ2-1; V: TRBV12-3/TRBV12-4; length: 13; size: once; DNA: TGTGCCAGCAGACGGGGACAGGCCCATGAGCAGTTCTTC; CDR3: CASRRGQAHEQFF
D: TRBD2; J: TRBJ2-7; V: TRBV6-2/TRBV6-3; length: 18; size: .; DNA: TGTGCCAGCAGTTACGCGACTAGCGGGGGTCCAAGCTCCTACGAGCAGTACTTC; CDR3: CASSYATSGGPSSYEQYF
D: .; J: TRBJ2-5; V: TRBV6-5; length: 14; size: .; DNA: TGTGCCAGCAGCCGTACGGGATCCCAAGAGACCCAGTACTTC; CDR3: CASSRTGSQETQYF
D: .; J: TRBJ2-3; V: TRBV6-2/TRBV6-3; length: 15; size: .; DNA: TGTGCCAGCAGTTATCGCCTAGCTAGCACAGATACGCAGTATTTT; CDR3: CASSYRLASTDTQYF
D: .; J: TRBJ1-4; V: TRBV5-1; length: 15; size: .; DNA: TGCGCCAGCAGCCATACAGGGACGGCTAATGAAAAACTGTTTTTT; CDR3: CASSHTGTANEKLFF
D: TRBD1; J: TRBJ2-5; V: TRBV2; length: 13; size: .; DNA: TGTGCCGAAGCAAGGGACAGACAAGAGACCCAGTACTTC; CDR3: CAEARDRQETQYF
D: TRBD1; J: TRBJ1-2; V: TRBV2; length: 14; size: .; DNA: TGTGCCAGCAATGGACAGGGATCCAACTATGGCTACACCTTC; CDR3: CASNGQGSNYGYTF
D: .; J: TRBJ1-3; V: TRBV6-5; length: 13; size: .; DNA: TGTGCCAGCGAAGACTACTCTGGAAACACCATATATTTT; CDR3: CASEDYSGNTIYF
D: .; J: TRBJ1-5; V: TRBV5-1; length: 16; size: .; DNA: TGCGCCAGCAGTTTGGAGCCGGGGACTAGCAATCAGCCCCAGCATTTT; CDR3: CASSLEPGTSNQPQHF
D: .; J: TRBJ1-6; V: TRBV30; length: 14; size: .; DNA: TGTGCCTGGGATCCGACAGGCCCGAATTCACCCCTCCACTTT; CDR3: CAWDPTGPNSPLHF
D: .; J: TRBJ2-7; V: TRBV18; length: 15; size: .; DNA: TGTGCCAGCTCACCAAGGACAGCGATCTCCTACGAGCAGTACTTC; CDR3: CASSPRTAISYEQYF
D: .; J: TRBJ2-7; V: TRBV5-1; length: 13; size: .; DNA: TGCGCCAGCAGCCGACGGGAGTACTACGAGCAGTACTTC; CDR3: CASSRREYYEQYF
D: TRBD1; J: TRBJ1-1; V: TRBV5-1; length: 18; size: .; DNA: TGCGCCAGCAAACCCCGGGACAGAGTTAATTTGGGGGACACTGAAGCTTTCTTT; CDR3: CASKPRDRVNLGDTEAFF
D: .; J: TRBJ2-5; V: TRBV2; length: 12; size: .; DNA: TGTGCCAGCAGGTTACCCCGGGAGACCCAGTACTTC; CDR3: CASRLPRETQYF
D: TRBD1; J: TRBJ2-2; V: TRBV19; length: 16; size: .; DNA: TGTGCCAGTCCGGGACAGGGTTCCTCGAACACCGGGGAGCTGTTTTTT; CDR3: CASPGQGSSNTGELFF
D: TRBD1; J: TRBJ1-4; V: TRBV6-6; length: 15; size: .; DNA: TGTGCCAGCAGCTGGGGGACAGGGAATCATGAAAAACTGTTTTTT; CDR3: CASSWGTGNHEKLFF
D: .; J: TRBJ2-1; V: TRBV29-1; length: 13; size: .; DNA: TGCAGCGTTGAGGTACAGTCCGGCAATGAGCAGTTCTTC; CDR3: CSVEVQSGNEQFF
D: .; J: TRBJ1-1; V: TRBV9; length: 16; size: .; DNA: TGTGCCAGCAGCGTAACCGGGATACCTCCGAACGCTGAAGCTTTCTTT; CDR3: CASSVTGIPPNAEAFF
D: .; J: TRBJ2-7; V: TRBV3-1/TRBV3-2; length: 11; size: .; DNA: TGTGCCAGCAGCCAAAAGGGGGAGCAGTACTTC; CDR3: CASSQKGEQYF
D: .; J: TRBJ2-3; V: TRBV3-1/TRBV3-2; length: 16; size: few; DNA: TGTGCCAGCAGCCAGGATACGGACAGACCCACAGATACGCAGTATTTT; CDR3: CASSQDTDRPTDTQYF
D: .; J: TRBJ2-2; V: TRBV27; length: 14; size: .; DNA: TGTGCCAGCAGTTTAGACGGGAACACCGGGGAGCTGTTTTTT; CDR3: CASSLDGNTGELFF
D: .; J: TRBJ1-3; V: TRBV29-1; length: 17; size: once; DNA: TGCAGCGTTGAAGATATTTCCCGGCAAGTATCTGGAAACACCATATATTTT; CDR3: CSVEDISRQVSGNTIYF
D: .; J: TRBJ1-5; V: TRBV11-2; length: 13; size: .; DNA: TGTGCCAGCAGCTTATCTAGCAATCAGCCCCAGCATTTT; CDR3: CASSLSSNQPQHF
D: .; J: TRBJ1-2; V: TRBV5-6; length: 15; size: .; DNA: TGTGCCAGCAGCTCTGGGTTGGAGGGGCGGTTTGGCTACACCTTC; CDR3: CASSSGLEGRFGYTF
D: TRBD2; J: TRBJ2-1; V: TRBV3-1/TRBV3-2; length: 14; size: .; DNA: TGTGCCAGCAGCCGAGGACTAGTCTACAATGAGCAGTTCTTC; CDR3: CASSRGLVYNEQFF
D: TRBD1; J: TRBJ1-2; V: TRBV7-9; length: 17; size: .; DNA: TGTGCCAGCAGCTTAGGGGGGACAGGGCCCTCTAACTATGGCTACACCTTC; CDR3: CASSLGGTGPSNYGYTF
D: .; J: TRBJ1-1; V: TRBV6-2/TRBV6-3; length: 13; size: .; DNA: TGTGCCAGCAGTTTCGCACCGACCACTGAAGCTTTCTTT; CDR3: CASSFAPTTEAFF
D: .; J: TRBJ2-7; V: TRBV7-3; length: 13; size: .; DNA: TGTGCCAGCAGTGCCGGGAACTTGGACGAGCAGTACTTC; CDR3: CASSAGNLDEQYF
D: .; J: TRBJ2-1; V: TRBV6-2/TRBV6-3; length: 13; size: few; DNA: TGTGCCAGCAGTTACACAGGGTTCACCTACCAGTTCTTC; CDR3: CASSYTGFTYQFF
D: .; J: TRBJ1-3; V: TRBV3-1/TRBV3-2; length: 16; size: .; DNA: TGTGCCAGCAGCCAAGATGGCGGAGTCTCTGGAAACACCATATATTTT; CDR3: CASSQDGGVSGNTIYF
D: TRBD2; J: TRBJ2-3; V: TRBV9; length: 14; size: .; DNA: TGTGCCAGCGGTTGGACTAGCGGCACAGATACGCAGTATTTT; CDR3: CASGWTSGTDTQYF
D: .; J: TRBJ1-2; V: TRBV11-2; length: 14; size: .; DNA: TGTGCCAGCAGCGGAGGATTGTCTAACTATGGCTACACCTTC; CDR3: CASSGGLSNYGYTF
D: .; J: TRBJ2-1; V: TRBV15; length: 13; size: .; DNA: TGTGCCACCAGCTTGGTCGACAGCCATGAGCAGTTCTTC; CDR3: CATSLVDSHEQFF
D: .; J: TRBJ1-2; V: TRBV29-1; length: 12; size: .; DNA: TGCAGCGTTGAGGGGCAGGGAGGAGGCTACACCTTC; CDR3: CSVEGQGGGYTF
D: .; J: TRBJ2-1; V: TRBV6-2/TRBV6-3; length: 13; size: .; DNA: TGTGCCAGCACCCCCCAGGGGCGTAGCGAGGAGTTCTTC; CDR3: CASTPQGRSEEFF
D: TRBD1; J: TRBJ2-7; V: TRBV5-4; length: 13; size: .; DNA: TGTGCCAGCAGGTCGGACAGGGGCTACGAGCAGTACTTC; CDR3: CASRSDRGYEQYF
D: .; J: TRBJ2-3; V: TRBV7-8; length: 13; size: .; DNA: TGTGCCAGCAGCCGAATTTCGTCAGATACGCAGTATTTT; CDR3: CASSRISSDTQYF
D: .; J: TRBJ2-6; V: TRBV9; length: 16; size: .; DNA: TGTGCCAGCAGCGTACAGGGGAGCTCTGGGGCCAACGTCCTGACTTTC; CDR3: CASSVQGSSGANVLTF
D: .; J: TRBJ1-1; V: TRBV2; length: 16; size: .; DNA: TGTGCCAGCAGTTTTAGTGATCGGGTGTCGAACACTGAAGCTTTCTTT; CDR3: CASSFSDRVSNTEAFF
D: .; J: TRBJ2-7; V: TRBV7-4; length: 14; size: .; DNA: TGTGCCAGCAGCTTAGCCGAAATGAGTGGCGAGCAGTACTTC; CDR3: CASSLAEMSGEQYF
D: .; J: TRBJ2-5; V: TRBV15; length: 16; size: .; DNA: TGTGCCACCAGCAGAGATTTAACTCCCGGAGGAGAGACCCAGTACTTC; CDR3: CATSRDLTPGGETQYF
D: TRBD1; J: TRBJ1-2; V: TRBV2; length: 14; size: .; DNA: TGTGCCAGCAGGTGGACAGGGGGTAACTATGGCTACACCTTC; CDR3: CASRWTGGNYGYTF
D: .; J: TRBJ2-3; V: TRBV19; length: 19; size: .; DNA: TGTGCCAGTAGTATAACGGCAGGGTCGTTCCTAACTAGCACAGATACGCAGTATTTT; CDR3: CASSITAGSFLTSTDTQYF
D: .; J: TRBJ1-4; V: TRBV5-1; length: 14; size: .; DNA: TGCGCCAGCAGCTTGGACATGCCCAGTGAAAAACTGTTTTTT; CDR3: CASSLDMPSEKLFF